The present T cell receptor (beta chain) was sequenced within a study of OX40 agonist ivuxolimab in advanced cancers. Only in-frame clones appear in the TCRdb table, and some are missing; sequencing was by immunoSEQ multiplex PCR. The data show 22,000 or so clones, 65% to 80% seen once. After removal of 7 bases from V and 5 bases from J, the junction contained 7 bases not matched to a gene. The CDR3 length is 12 residues. CDR1 is SQVTM, CDR2 ANQGSEA, per germline. V is TRBV29-1 and J is TRBJ2-7, with 8 bases identical to TRBD1. The origin of this receptor is an adult with an advanced solid tumor such as melanoma, head and neck, liver or kidney cancer. The sequenced sample was CD4+ or CD8+ T cells sorted from blood, obtained in a trial of the OX40 agonist ivuxolimab. The CDR3 reads CSADTGGHEQYF. In DNA, the CDR3 is TGCAGCGCCGACACAGGGGGTCACGAGCAGTACTTC.